This TCR beta chain is from a study of blood T cell repertoires in COVID-19. Looking at the study overall: Sources were T cells, B-cell-depleted T cells, or PBMCs; the material itself was cDNA or gDNA.

Repertoires were generated with immunoSEQ multiplex PCR, while TCRdb's copy carries only in-frame clones and drops some. Found here are hundreds of thousands of clones, 70% to 90% of them singletons; the top ten hold about 12%. CDR3 length equals 15 residues. V lost 3 bases and J lost 4, with 15 bases in between. In germline, CDR1 is GTSNPN, CDR2 SVGIG (reference sequence). The rearrangement links TRBV30 to TRBJ2-2, with D perhaps TRBD2 (5 bases). The sequencing input was peripheral blood. This TCR derives from a woman aged 18-29 years who had recovered from COVID-19. As DNA, the CDR3 is TGTGCCTGGAGAGCGGACCTGCTACGCACCGGGGAGCTGTTTTTT. Translated: CAWRADLLRTGELFF. The variable domain in full, with the rest retrieved from reference TRBV30 and TRBJ2-2, is SQTIHQWPATLVQPVGSPLSLECTVEGTSNPNLYWYRQAAGRGLQLLFYSVGIGQISSEVPQNLSASRPQDRQFILSSKKLLLSDSGFYLCAWRADLLRTGELFFGEGSRLTVL.